This T cell receptor (beta chain) came from a study of T-cell memory formation after mild COVID-19. One entry per CDR3 protein results from TCRdb running MiXCR on the 5' RACE reads. The sample contains 470,000 or so distinct CDR3 sequences, about 20% of which appear only once. This clonotype was picked up a small number of times. Its target is unknown. Losses at the gene ends were 0 bases for V and 2 bases for J; bases not matched to a gene: 7. CDR1 is MNHEY, CDR2 SVGAGI, per germline. There are 16 residues in the CDR3. Study-level points and caveats: Clones shrinking between day 15 and 85 showed a balanced CD4/CD8 split, and those that grew later tilted toward CD4+.

The chain uses TRBV6-5 and TRBJ2-7; 7 nucleotides match TRBD2. Input material: PBMCs or a T cell subset sorted from them (not recorded which). This sequence originates from an adult woman who had mild COVID-19 (a few samples of this study predate the infection). Cell type and time point are not known. The CDR3 loop is CASSYSTSFLPYEQYF. The CDR3 bases are TGTGCCAGCAGTTACTCGACTAGCTTCTTACCCTACGAGCAGTACTTC.